The rows below give T cell receptor beta chains drawn from one sample of a study of blood T cell repertoires in COVID-19. TCRdb keeps only in-frame clones here, not all; method: immunoSEQ multiplex PCR. The table lists roughly 250,000 clones, roughly 89% of them singletons. Sequenced sample: peripheral blood. The receptors were sampled from a woman in her thirties or forties who had recovered from COVID-19. Each CDR3 is given with its conserved first and last residue. D genes are given only for firm matches. Clone size appears in some rows only: once, few, many, or a class for an expanded clone.

NA | TRBJ1-5 | NA | TRBV12-3/TRBV12-4 | CASSSGFQPQHF | TGTGCCAGCAGTTCAGGATTTCAGCCCCAGCATTTT
NA | TRBJ1-4 | NA | TRBV2 | CASSIPWGFATNEKLFF | TGTGCCAGCAGTATACCCTGGGGCTTTGCAACTAATGAAAAACTGTTTTTT
TRBD2 | TRBJ2-2 | few | TRBV5-4 | CASSRAPGLAGFGELFF | TGTGCCAGCAGCCGGGCCCCGGGACTAGCGGGTTTCGGGGAGCTGTTTTTT
NA | TRBJ1-6 | NA | TRBV3-1/TRBV3-2 | CASSQDWGTSSYNSPLHF | TGTGCCAGCAGCCAAGATTGGGGCACGAGCTCCTATAATTCACCCCTCCACTTT
NA | TRBJ2-1 | NA | TRBV20-1 | CSASWRMDEQFF | TGCAGTGCTAGTTGGAGAATGGATGAGCAGTTCTTC
NA | TRBJ2-4 | few | TRBV2 | CASNRDRVAKNIQYF | TGTGCCAGCAACAGGGACCGAGTAGCCAAAAACATTCAGTACTTC
NA | TRBJ1-2 | NA | TRBV5-4 | CASSLKGVPGYTF | TGTGCCAGCAGCTTGAAAGGGGTCCCTGGCTACACCTTC
TRBD1 | TRBJ2-5 | once | TRBV2 | CASNKQGAGETQYF | TGTGCCAGCAATAAACAGGGGGCTGGGGAGACCCAGTACTTC
NA | TRBJ1-1 | NA | TRBV28 | CASSLSFGGQGHAFF | TGTGCCAGCAGTTTAAGTTTTGGTGGGCAGGGCCACGCTTTCTTT
TRBD1 | TRBJ1-6 | few | TRBV18 | CASSPLDRNNSPLHF | TGTGCCAGCTCACCTCTGGACAGGAATAATTCACCCCTCCACTTT
NA | TRBJ1-6 | NA | TRBV7-9 | CASSMTQGYNSPLHF | TGTGCCAGCAGCATGACACAGGGCTATAATTCACCCCTCCACTTT
NA | TRBJ2-7 | NA | TRBV28 | CASRDSSSYEQYF | TGTGCCAGCAGGGATAGCAGCTCCTACGAGCAGTACTTC
NA | TRBJ2-5 | NA | TRBV11-2 | CASSGGGRETQYF | TGTGCCAGCAGCGGAGGGGGCCGGGAGACCCAGTACTTC
NA | TRBJ2-1 | once | TRBV12-3/TRBV12-4 | CASSAYGEQFF | TGTGCCAGCAGTGCCTATGGTGAGCAGTTCTTC
NA | TRBJ2-1 | NA | TRBV7-2 | CASSSPGGLYNEQFF | TGTGCCAGCAGCTCCCCCGGGGGGCTTTACAATGAGCAGTTCTTC
NA | TRBJ2-3 | few | TRBV4-1 | CASSQDYSPNTDTQYF | TGCGCCAGCAGCCAGGACTATTCCCCCAACACAGATACGCAGTATTTT
TRBD2 | TRBJ2-7 | few | TRBV6-5 | CASNLAGSTYEQYF | TGTGCCAGCAACCTAGCGGGGTCAACTTACGAGCAGTACTTC
TRBD1 | TRBJ2-5 | NA | TRBV19 | CASSISDRDTETQYF | TGTGCCAGTAGTATTTCGGACAGGGACACAGAGACCCAGTACTTC
NA | TRBJ2-4 | NA | TRBV5-8 | CASSFQENIQYF | TGTGCCAGCAGCTTTCAGGAAAACATTCAGTACTTC
NA | TRBJ2-3 | NA | TRBV2 | CASQRRSYTTDTQYF | TGTGCCAGCCAGAGGAGAAGCTACACCACAGATACGCAGTATTTT
NA | TRBJ1-1 | NA | TRBV6-5 | CASRVTENTEAFF | TGTGCCAGCAGGGTGACAGAGAACACTGAAGCTTTCTTT
NA | TRBJ2-3 | NA | TRBV28 | CASSWQLRPDTQYF | TGTGCCAGCAGTTGGCAATTACGCCCCGATACGCAGTATTTT
NA | TRBJ2-1 | NA | TRBV9 | CASSALEGVAYNEQFF | TGTGCCAGCAGCGCCCTAGAGGGGGTGGCCTACAATGAGCAGTTCTTC
TRBD2 | TRBJ2-5 | NA | TRBV18 | CASSPTSDQETQYF | TGTGCCAGCTCACCGACTAGCGACCAAGAGACCCAGTACTTC